Presented here are 2 T cell receptor beta chains from one specimen sequenced in a study of yellow fever vaccine responses in identical twins. One entry per CDR3 protein results from TCRdb running MiXCR on the RT-PCR reads. The top ten hold roughly a tenth of the sample, which has about 580 distinct CDR3 sequences, approximately 70% seen once. This specimen was T cells from blood (PBMCs), unsorted or a sorted subset (not recorded which), taken before or after yellow fever vaccination (not recorded which). The receptor source for this set is a female donor who received the yellow fever vaccine.

The rearrangement uses TRBV7-9 and TRBJ2-5; TRBD1 agrees at 9 bases. Germline V gene sequence: CDR1 SEHNR, CDR2 FQNEAQ (reference sequence). Trimming removed 6 bases from V and 5 bases from J; junction bases left unmatched: 7. CDR3 length: 14 residues. The CDR3 protein is CASSSTGGRETQYF. The CDR3 DNA reads as TGTGCCAGCAGTTCAACAGGGGGCCGGGAGACCCAGTACTTC.

In this sample, this clonotype turned up a few times. The V call is TRBV4-1, the J call TRBJ2-1; TRBD1 might be the D (6 bases). V was cut by 4 bases and J by 8 bases, with 18 bases left in between. Germline CDR1 and CDR2: MGHRA and YSYEKL. CDR3 length equals 15 residues. The CDR3 spells CASSPTGQGSHEQFF. The CDR3 DNA follows: TGCGCCAGCAGCCCTACCGGGCAGGGGTCGCATGAGCAGTTCTTC.